This TCR beta chain is drawn from a study of T cells in Graves' hyperthyroidism and ophthalmopathy. The source material, RNA transcripts, was used to amplify TCR beta CDR3 regions. TCR CDR3 underwent first-round RT-PCR with the HTBI primer set. From the multiplex PCR reads, TCRdb called clonotypes with MiXCR, one entry per CDR3 protein. The sample lists a few hundred thousand distinct CDR3 sequences; approximately 15% were seen once. Broader study findings: In the analysis, a 13 V-J model separated ophthalmopathy from stable hyperthyroidism.

After removal of 1 base from V and 11 bases from J, the junction contained 12 bases not matched to a gene. The CDR3 has 15 residues. Germline CDR1 and CDR2: SGHAT and FQNNGV. This clonotype was seen at least ten times. Its antigen is not identified. This chain connects TRBV11-2 to TRBJ2-3; 7 bases fit TRBD2. This clonotype was obtained from a young woman with Graves' hyperthyroidism. Sequences were obtained from blood. The CDR3 sequence: CASSLGSGLEVGQYF. In nucleotides, the CDR3 is TGTGCCAGCAGCTTAGGGTCTGGACTAGAGGTCGGGCAGTATTTT.